A selection of T cell receptor beta chains follows, all from one sample in a study of cytomegalovirus exposure and HLA in healthy donors. Some clones are missing from TCRdb's copy, which holds only in-frame ones; the method was immunoSEQ multiplex PCR. The sample holds about 200,000 clones; about 81% are singletons and the top ten take around 1.2%. Sequenced sample: PBMCs. The origin of the receptors is a woman in her 30s in good health and CMV-seronegative. CDR3s include the opening cysteine and the closing phenylalanine or tryptophan. Each record gives: J gene, clone size, V gene, D gene, CDR3 DNA, CDR3 protein. A D gene is named only where the DNA matches it firmly. Clone size is shown for a subset of rows, as once, few, many or a class of expanded clone.

TRBJ1-1	.	TRBV28	.	TGTGCCAGCAGTTCCAGGGTTACTGAAGCTTTCTTT	CASSSRVTEAFF
TRBJ1-2	.	TRBV7-3	TRBD1	TGTGCCAGCAGCTTAACGCCACGGGACAGGGGGCGAGGAGGAGATGGCTACACCTTC	CASSLTPRDRGRGGDGYTF
TRBJ2-7	few	TRBV19	.	TGTGCCAGTAGCCTTACGGGGGACTCCTACGAGCAGTACTTC	CASSLTGDSYEQYF
TRBJ1-1	once	TRBV18	.	TGTGCCAGCTCACCAACGGGAGGGCGTAACACTGAAGCTTTCTTT	CASSPTGGRNTEAFF
TRBJ2-2	.	TRBV11-2	TRBD1	TGTGCCAGCAGCCGGGGGACAGGGGTAGACACCGGGGAGCTGTTTTTT	CASSRGTGVDTGELFF
TRBJ2-7	once	TRBV29-1	TRBD2	TGCAGCGCCTGGGGTAGCGGGAGTAGGCGGTACGAGCAGTACTTC	CSAWGSGSRRYEQYF
TRBJ1-6	.	TRBV4-2	.	TGTGCCAGCAGCCAAGATAGGGGTTCACCCCTCCACTTT	CASSQDRGSPLHF
TRBJ2-1	.	TRBV2	TRBD2	TGTGCCAGCACCCTAACTAGCGGGGGGAGTGAGCAGTTCTTC	CASTLTSGGSEQFF
TRBJ1-2	.	TRBV2	TRBD1	TGTGCCAGCAGTATAAACTTGGACAGGGTGTATGGCTACACCTTC	CASSINLDRVYGYTF
TRBJ2-7	.	TRBV10-1	.	TGCGCCAGCAGTGCCCCAGGCGGGGTCGAGCAGTACTTC	CASSAPGGVEQYF
TRBJ1-5	few	TRBV7-2	.	TGTGCCAGCAGCCGACAGAGTTATCAGCCCCAGCATTTT	CASSRQSYQPQHF
TRBJ2-1	.	TRBV14	.	TGTGCCAGCAGCCAGGAAGACCAGACGGAAAAGGAGGAGCAGTTCTTC	CASSQEDQTEKEEQFF
TRBJ1-2	.	TRBV5-1	TRBD1	TGCGCCAGCAGCTTGGGGGGAACCGGGACAGGGGTCAGCGGCTACACCTTC	CASSLGGTGTGVSGYTF
TRBJ1-5	.	TRBV21-1	.	TGTGCCAGCAGCAAAGTTTGGTTAGGGGAGGAATCGTATAGCAATCAGCCCCAGCATTTT	CASSKVWLGEESYSNQPQHF
TRBJ2-6	.	TRBV30	.	TGTGCCTGGAGGAAGATCGGACAGTCTGGGGCCAACGTCCTGACTTTC	CAWRKIGQSGANVLTF
TRBJ1-2	.	TRBV19	.	TGTGCCAGTAGATCCAGCGGGCAAGGCTATGGCTACACCTTC	CASRSSGQGYGYTF
TRBJ1-5	.	TRBV16	.	TGTGCCAGCAGCCCAGGGTATAGCAATCAGCCCCAGCATTTT	CASSPGYSNQPQHF
TRBJ2-1	.	TRBV19	TRBD2	TGTGCCAGTAGACTCAGCGGGGGGAACAATGAGCAGTTCTTC	CASRLSGGNNEQFF
TRBJ2-7	.	TRBV5-4	.	TGTGCCAGCAGCCCGCCGGGAAAAGGAACCTACGAGCAGTACTTC	CASSPPGKGTYEQYF
TRBJ1-1	.	TRBV11-2	.	TGTGCCAGCAGCTCCAGGGATAGGCGGACTGAAGCTTTCTTT	CASSSRDRRTEAFF
TRBJ2-7	.	TRBV5-4	.	TGTGCCAGCAGCTTAGGGGGGGACTTCTACGAGCAGTACTTC	CASSLGGDFYEQYF
TRBJ2-7	.	TRBV5-1	TRBD2	TGCGCCAGCAGCTTGGGCGGGGGTAGCGACGAGCAGTACTTC	CASSLGGGSDEQYF
TRBJ2-3	.	TRBV2	TRBD2	TGTGCCATACTAGCGGGGGGGCCGGAAGATACGCAGTATTTT	CAILAGGPEDTQYF
TRBJ1-1	few	TRBV30	.	TGTGCCTGGAGCGGGTGGGTTGGCACTGAAGCTTTCTTT	CAWSGWVGTEAFF
TRBJ2-1	.	TRBV30	.	TGTGCCTGGATTAGCGCGTACAATGAGCAGTTCTTC	CAWISAYNEQFF
TRBJ2-2	.	TRBV5-1	TRBD2	TGCGCCAGCAGCTATGGATCCCGGGGGGCCGGGGAGCTGTTTTTT	CASSYGSRGAGELFF
TRBJ1-1	.	TRBV14	.	TGTGCCAGCAGCCCTTGGGGGAGGACTGAAGCTTTCTTT	CASSPWGRTEAFF
TRBJ1-1	.	TRBV27	.	TGTGCCAGCAGTCTCAGCAGGGATTATGGGATGAACACTGAAGCTTTCTTT	CASSLSRDYGMNTEAFF
TRBJ2-5	few	TRBV7-2	.	TGTGCCAGCAGCTTAGCTTCAGGGCCTCAAGAGACCCAGTACTTC	CASSLASGPQETQYF
TRBJ1-4	.	TRBV5-1	.	TGCGCCAGCAGCTCAGGTACGGGAGCCTGGGCGACTAATGAAAAACTGTTTTTT	CASSSGTGAWATNEKLFF
TRBJ1-2	.	TRBV10-3	.	TGTGCCATCAGTGAATCGAGGGAGACCTATGGCTACACCTTC	CAISESRETYGYTF
TRBJ2-2	once	TRBV7-6	TRBD2	TGTGCCAGCAGCCGGCGGCGGGGGACCGGGGAGCTGTTTTTT	CASSRRRGTGELFF
TRBJ2-1	.	TRBV2	TRBD2	TGTGCCAGCATTAAACTAGCGGGCTTCGTCAATGAGCAGTTCTTC	CASIKLAGFVNEQFF
TRBJ2-1	.	TRBV7-6	.	TGTGCCAGCAGCTCCCGAGAGGATGAGCAGTTCTTC	CASSSREDEQFF
TRBJ2-3	.	TRBV19	.	TGTGCCAGTAGTACATTGGGGGGGCGCGCAGATACGCAGTATTTT	CASSTLGGRADTQYF
TRBJ2-7	.	TRBV7-9	.	TGTGCCAGCAGCCCACGAACCGGGACTTATTCCTACGAGCAGTACTTC	CASSPRTGTYSYEQYF